This entry lists 7 T cell receptor beta chains sequenced from one sample in a study of blood T cell repertoires in COVID-19 (dated by TCRdb to 2018 to 2021). To prepare the library, the immunoSEQ multiplex PCR assay was applied. In its TCRdb copy, this immuneACCESS table keeps in-frame sequences only and misses some clones. Where compared with another copy, unresolved V genes explain less than half of these, and the others have no known cause. The sample profile shows roughly 250,000 clones; around 82% of them were found once. The top ten constitute 4.5% to 6% of the sample. Sequences were obtained from peripheral blood. The receptors were sampled from a woman older than 75 with active or convalescent COVID-19.

This clone occurred once. The CDR3 region has the DNA TGTGCCAGTAGAGCTCGGGACAGGGGGTCAAATGAGCAGTTCTTC. Translated, it gives CASRARDRGSNEQFF. This chain joins TRBV19 and TRBJ2-1; 11 bases fit TRBD1. Germline V lookup: CDR1 LNHDA, CDR2 SQIVND (reference sequence). This CDR3 is built from 15 residues. The V segment lost 6 bases and the J segment 7 bases; nucleotides outside the gene matches: 8.

The chain employs TRBV6-5 and TRBJ2-7; weak D call: TRBD1 (5 bases). CDR1 is MNHEY, CDR2 SVGAGI, per germline. The V gene lost 2 bases and the J gene lost 5 bases, with 16 bases spanning the gap. This CDR3 is built from 15 residues. DNA of the CDR3: TGTGCCAGCAGTTACCCTTCCGCAGGGTCGGACGAGCAGTACTTC. This codes for CASSYPSAGSDEQYF.

This chain joins TRBV30 and TRBJ1-1; 7 positions agree with TRBD1. After removal of 5 bases from V and 1 base from J, the junction contained 10 bases not matched to a gene. This CDR3 contains 15 residues. Germline V gene sequence: CDR1 GTSNPN, CDR2 SVGIG (reference sequence). The CDR3 sequence is CAWQTLRTGNTEAFF. CDR3 DNA sequence: TGTGCCTGGCAGACACTTAGGACAGGGAACACTGAAGCTTTCTTT. Full variable domain (missing parts from reference TRBV30 and TRBJ1-1): SQTIHQWPATLVQPVGSPLSLECTVEGTSNPNLYWYRQAAGRGLQLLFYSVGIGQISSEVPQNLSASRPQDRQFILSSKKLLLSDSGFYLCAWQTLRTGNTEAFFGQGTRLTVV.

J is TRBJ2-5 and V is TRBV5-8; TRBD1 aligns across 9 bases. Germline-derived CDR1 and CDR2 are SGHTS and YDEGEE. V lost 4 bases to trimming and J lost 5 bases; unmatched junction nucleotides: 12. CDR3 length: 16 residues. For the CDR3, the DNA is TGTGCCAGCAGCCAGGCAATGTACAGGGGGCCGGAGACCCAGTACTTC. This sequence encodes CASSQAMYRGPETQYF.

This clone was recorded at least ten times. The rearrangement links TRBV20-1 to TRBJ1-1; 10 bases are a match to TRBD1. This CDR3 is built from 12 residues. V trimming: 3 bases; J trimming: 6 bases; junction bases outside the gene matches: 1. Germline CDR1 and CDR2: DFQATT and SNEGSKA (reference sequence). CDR3 amino acids: CSASGTGAEAFF. The CDR3 region has the DNA TGCAGTGCTAGTGGGACAGGGGCTGAAGCTTTCTTT.

This chain connects TRBV5-4 to TRBJ1-2; 7 nucleotides agree with TRBD1. Germline CDR1 reads SGHNT; CDR2 reads YYREEE (reference sequence). The CDR3 extends over 14 amino acids. V lost 3 bases to trimming and J lost 2 bases; unmatched junction nucleotides: 4. CDR3: CASSSGQANYGYTF. CDR3 nucleotides: TGTGCCAGCAGCTCAGGACAGGCGAACTATGGCTACACCTTC.

The V gene is TRBV2, the J gene TRBJ2-3, with a weak D call TRBD2 (6 bases). CDR1 is SNHLY and CDR2 is FYNNEI in the germline V gene. The CDR3 runs to 12 residues. Trimming pared 7 bases from V and 5 bases from J, leaving 10 bases between. CDR3 nucleotides: TGTGCCAGCAAGTCCGGGGGAGATACGCAGTATTTT. It is translated as CASKSGGDTQYF.